This is a list of T cell receptor beta chains from one sample in a study of blood T cell repertoires in COVID-19. The method was immunoSEQ multiplex PCR; TCRdb's version includes in-frame clones alone and lacks a portion of them. This table holds 430,000 or so clones, 85% to 90% found once. Specimen: PBMCs or T cells enriched from blood (not recorded which). The source of these receptors is a woman aged 40 to 55 who had recovered from COVID-19. Both conserved end residues are part of each CDR3. D genes are given only for firm matches. Size values are once, few and many counts, or a class for expanded clones, and some rows have none.

d_gene: NA
abundance: NA
v_gene: TRBV7-8
j_gene: TRBJ1-4
CDR3nt: TGTGCCACCACAAGGGTTGGGGGGTGGAATGAAAAACTGTTTTTT
CDR3aa: CATTRVGGWNEKLFF

d_gene: TRBD1
abundance: NA
v_gene: TRBV10-2
j_gene: TRBJ1-5
CDR3nt: TGCGCCAGCAGAGGGACAGATAATCAGCCCCAGCATTTT
CDR3aa: CASRGTDNQPQHF

d_gene: NA
abundance: NA
v_gene: TRBV5-1
j_gene: TRBJ2-5
CDR3nt: TGCGCCAGCAGCTTGGTGGGGGCCGGGGCCATAGAGACCCAGTACTTC
CDR3aa: CASSLVGAGAIETQYF

d_gene: NA
abundance: NA
v_gene: TRBV19
j_gene: TRBJ2-7
CDR3nt: TGTGCCAGTAGTATGTTGGACAAAAGATCCTACGAGCAGTACTTC
CDR3aa: CASSMLDKRSYEQYF

d_gene: TRBD2
abundance: NA
v_gene: TRBV29-1
j_gene: TRBJ2-3
CDR3nt: TGCAGCGTTGAGGGAGGGAGGCGGCATAGCACAGATACGCAGTATTTT
CDR3aa: CSVEGGRRHSTDTQYF

d_gene: NA
abundance: NA
v_gene: TRBV4-2
j_gene: TRBJ1-4
CDR3nt: TGTGCCAGCAGCAGGGGGAGGGGGACAACTAATGAAAAACTGTTTTTT
CDR3aa: CASSRGRGTTNEKLFF

d_gene: TRBD1
abundance: NA
v_gene: TRBV6-5
j_gene: TRBJ2-1
CDR3nt: TGTGCCAGCAGTTGGGACAGGGTTATCGACAATGAGCAGTTCTTC
CDR3aa: CASSWDRVIDNEQFF

d_gene: TRBD2
abundance: NA
v_gene: TRBV19
j_gene: TRBJ2-1
CDR3nt: TGTGCCAGTAGTATGGGAGGTCTAAGCGGGACCTACAATGAGCAGTTCTTC
CDR3aa: CASSMGGLSGTYNEQFF

d_gene: NA
abundance: NA
v_gene: TRBV7-2
j_gene: TRBJ2-2
CDR3nt: TGTGCCAGCAGCCCCGGACAGCCCACCGGGGAGCTGTTTTTT
CDR3aa: CASSPGQPTGELFF

d_gene: TRBD2
abundance: NA
v_gene: TRBV7-8
j_gene: TRBJ2-1
CDR3nt: TGTGCCAGCAGCTTAGTTTGGGGCGGGGGATACAATGAGCAGTTCTTC
CDR3aa: CASSLVWGGGYNEQFF

d_gene: TRBD2
abundance: NA
v_gene: TRBV4-3
j_gene: TRBJ2-2
CDR3nt: TGCGCCAGCAGCCAAGACACTAGCGGGAGAGGCACCGGGGAGCTGTTTTTT
CDR3aa: CASSQDTSGRGTGELFF

d_gene: NA
abundance: NA
v_gene: TRBV27
j_gene: TRBJ2-5
CDR3nt: TGTGCCAGCAGAAACGTTGGGGGGCAAGAGACCCAGTACTTC
CDR3aa: CASRNVGGQETQYF

d_gene: TRBD1
abundance: few
v_gene: TRBV24-1
j_gene: TRBJ2-1
CDR3nt: TGTGCCACCAGTGAGTCGGGACAGGGGGTCTACAATGAGCAGTTCTTC
CDR3aa: CATSESGQGVYNEQFF

d_gene: TRBD1
abundance: NA
v_gene: TRBV5-6
j_gene: TRBJ2-7
CDR3nt: TGTGCCAGCAGCTTGTCCGGGACAGGACCCTCCGAGCAGTACTTC
CDR3aa: CASSLSGTGPSEQYF

d_gene: NA
abundance: NA
v_gene: TRBV5-1
j_gene: TRBJ1-1
CDR3nt: TGCGCCAGCAGCCTAGTTACAGGGTTGGTCACTGAAGCTTTCTTT
CDR3aa: CASSLVTGLVTEAFF

d_gene: TRBD1
abundance: NA
v_gene: TRBV18
j_gene: TRBJ1-4
CDR3nt: TGTGCCAGCTCTCACAGGGGCACTAATGAAAAACTGTTTTTT
CDR3aa: CASSHRGTNEKLFF

d_gene: NA
abundance: NA
v_gene: TRBV4-2
j_gene: TRBJ2-7
CDR3nt: TGTGCCAGCAGCCAAGGGGCAGCACCCGAGCAGTACTTC
CDR3aa: CASSQGAAPEQYF

d_gene: TRBD2
abundance: NA
v_gene: TRBV6-2/TRBV6-3
j_gene: TRBJ2-5
CDR3nt: TGTGCCAGCAGTTACTCGATGGAAGGGCGGGAGGTCCAAGAGACCCAGTACTTC
CDR3aa: CASSYSMEGREVQETQYF

d_gene: NA
abundance: NA
v_gene: TRBV24-1
j_gene: TRBJ2-7
CDR3nt: TGTGCCACCCCCCTTAGTCCCTCCGAGCAGTACTTC
CDR3aa: CATPLSPSEQYF

d_gene: NA
abundance: NA
v_gene: TRBV7-9
j_gene: TRBJ2-7
CDR3nt: TGTGCCAGCAGCTTTCCCGGACGGGGATCCTACGAGCAGTACTTC
CDR3aa: CASSFPGRGSYEQYF

d_gene: NA
abundance: NA
v_gene: TRBV4-3
j_gene: TRBJ1-1
CDR3nt: TGCGCCAGCAGCCATTCTTTACAGGGCATGAACACTGAAGCTTTCTTT
CDR3aa: CASSHSLQGMNTEAFF

d_gene: NA
abundance: NA
v_gene: TRBV12-3/TRBV12-4
j_gene: TRBJ1-2
CDR3nt: TGTGCCAGCAGTTTTGAGCGGGTTTACGGCTACACCTTC
CDR3aa: CASSFERVYGYTF

d_gene: TRBD2
abundance: NA
v_gene: TRBV10-1
j_gene: TRBJ2-3
CDR3nt: TGCGCCAGCAGTGAGTCCCTAGCGGGCTCGATGGCGTATTTT
CDR3aa: CASSESLAGSMAYF

d_gene: NA
abundance: NA
v_gene: TRBV12-5
j_gene: TRBJ2-2
CDR3nt: TGTGCTAGTGGTTTGTCCCAGAACACCGGGGAGCTGTTTTTT
CDR3aa: CASGLSQNTGELFF

d_gene: NA
abundance: NA
v_gene: TRBV12-3/TRBV12-4
j_gene: TRBJ2-7
CDR3nt: TGTGCCAGCAGTGATCTAGGATTCGAGCAGTACTTC
CDR3aa: CASSDLGFEQYF

d_gene: NA
abundance: NA
v_gene: TRBV29-1
j_gene: TRBJ1-1
CDR3nt: TGCAGCGTTGAAGGGCGGGGGGCTGTAACTGAAGCTTTCTTT
CDR3aa: CSVEGRGAVTEAFF

d_gene: NA
abundance: NA
v_gene: TRBV4-1
j_gene: TRBJ2-3
CDR3nt: TGCGCCAGCAGCCCTACCACAGATACGCAGTATTTT
CDR3aa: CASSPTTDTQYF

d_gene: TRBD2
abundance: NA
v_gene: TRBV28
j_gene: TRBJ2-3
CDR3nt: TGTGCCAGCAGTTCCCTAGCGGGAGGAGCGGATACGCAGTATTTT
CDR3aa: CASSSLAGGADTQYF

d_gene: TRBD1
abundance: NA
v_gene: TRBV4-3
j_gene: TRBJ1-2
CDR3nt: TGCGCCAGCAGCCAAGATGCGTCAGGGGGCCACTATGGCTACACCTTC
CDR3aa: CASSQDASGGHYGYTF

d_gene: NA
abundance: NA
v_gene: TRBV24-1
j_gene: TRBJ1-5
CDR3nt: TGTGCCACCAGTGGAGCAGGTCGTGGCGACAATCAGCCCCAGCATTTT
CDR3aa: CATSGAGRGDNQPQHF

d_gene: TRBD1
abundance: NA
v_gene: TRBV5-1
j_gene: TRBJ1-3
CDR3nt: TGCGCCAGCAGCGAGACAGGGTCTACAGGAAACACCATATATTTT
CDR3aa: CASSETGSTGNTIYF

d_gene: TRBD1
abundance: NA
v_gene: TRBV7-9
j_gene: TRBJ2-3
CDR3nt: TGTGCCAGCAGCTTATTGGGACAGGGAATAGATACGCAGTATTTT
CDR3aa: CASSLLGQGIDTQYF

d_gene: TRBD1
abundance: NA
v_gene: TRBV29-1
j_gene: TRBJ1-5
CDR3nt: TGCAGCGTTGAAGGGTTCGGGACAGCCATTCTTTCCCCGAGACCCCAGCATTTT
CDR3aa: CSVEGFGTAILSPRPQHF

d_gene: TRBD1
abundance: NA
v_gene: TRBV5-1
j_gene: TRBJ2-7
CDR3nt: TGCGCCAGCAGCACGGGACAGGGGCCTTCCGAGCAGTACTTC
CDR3aa: CASSTGQGPSEQYF

d_gene: TRBD2
abundance: NA
v_gene: TRBV30
j_gene: TRBJ2-7
CDR3nt: TGTGCCCATGGACTAGCGGGAGAATCCTACGAGCAGTACTTC
CDR3aa: CAHGLAGESYEQYF

d_gene: NA
abundance: NA
v_gene: TRBV11-2
j_gene: TRBJ2-7
CDR3nt: TGTGCCAGCAGCCCATCCCCCCGCAGCTCCTACGAGCAGTACTTC
CDR3aa: CASSPSPRSSYEQYF

d_gene: NA
abundance: NA
v_gene: TRBV6-5
j_gene: TRBJ1-2
CDR3nt: TGTGCCAGCAGTTACTCGGAGGGCCGGGGCTATGGCTACACCTTC
CDR3aa: CASSYSEGRGYGYTF

d_gene: NA
abundance: NA
v_gene: TRBV29-1
j_gene: TRBJ1-1
CDR3nt: TGCAGCGTGGTCACGGGGATGAACACTGAAGCTTTCTTT
CDR3aa: CSVVTGMNTEAFF

d_gene: NA
abundance: NA
v_gene: TRBV7-6
j_gene: TRBJ2-2
CDR3nt: TGTGCCAGCAGCTTAAGTCGTGGTAGCGGTAACACCGGGGAGCTGTTTTTT
CDR3aa: CASSLSRGSGNTGELFF

d_gene: TRBD2
abundance: NA
v_gene: TRBV11-2
j_gene: TRBJ2-1
CDR3nt: TGTGCCAGCAGCTTAGAGGCCCGAGGGACTAGCGGGAGGGTCAATGAGCAGTTCTTC
CDR3aa: CASSLEARGTSGRVNEQFF

d_gene: TRBD2
abundance: NA
v_gene: TRBV7-7
j_gene: TRBJ2-7
CDR3nt: TGTGCCAGCAGCTCGGGGGAGGGTGGAACCTACGAGCAGTACTTC
CDR3aa: CASSSGEGGTYEQYF

d_gene: NA
abundance: NA
v_gene: TRBV11-2
j_gene: TRBJ2-2
CDR3nt: TGTGCCAGCAGCTTAACAGGGTACACCGGGGAGCTGTTTTTT
CDR3aa: CASSLTGYTGELFF